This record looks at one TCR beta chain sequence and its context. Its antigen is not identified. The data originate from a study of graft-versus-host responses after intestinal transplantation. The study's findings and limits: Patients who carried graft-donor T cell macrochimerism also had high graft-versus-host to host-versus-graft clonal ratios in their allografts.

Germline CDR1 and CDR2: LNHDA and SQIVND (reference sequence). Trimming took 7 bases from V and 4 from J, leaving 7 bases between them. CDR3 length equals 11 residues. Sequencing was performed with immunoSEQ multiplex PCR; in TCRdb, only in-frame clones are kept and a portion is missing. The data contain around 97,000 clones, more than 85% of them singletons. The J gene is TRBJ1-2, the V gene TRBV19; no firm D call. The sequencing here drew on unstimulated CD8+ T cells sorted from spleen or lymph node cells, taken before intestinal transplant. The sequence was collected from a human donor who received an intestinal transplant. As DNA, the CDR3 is TGTGCCAGTATTGGAGGCTATGGCTACACCTTC. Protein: CASIGGYGYTF.